What follows are 10 T cell receptor beta chains derived from one specimen sequenced in a study of blood T cell dynamics during melanoma immunotherapy. Using immunoSEQ multiplex PCR, the repertoire was profiled, and TCRdb retains in-frame clones only, with some absent. In the table there are 15,000 to 20,000 clones, 94% of which are singletons. Noted time point: week 3, after first cycle of checkpoint inhibitor. The sequences come from effector memory CD8+ T cells from blood, collected from a patient treated with checkpoint blockade. These receptors all come from a human donor with melanoma.

The chain has TRBV9 and TRBJ2-1, with 9 bases aligning to TRBD2. The V and J ends lost 0 bases and 8 bases, in that order; junction bases with no gene match: 6. Germline V gene lookup returns CDR1 SGDLS and CDR2 YYNGEE. This CDR3 has 15 amino acids. The CDR3 region is CASSVGASGEDEQFF. The CDR3 bases are TGTGCCAGCAGCGTAGGGGCTAGCGGGGAGGATGAGCAGTTCTTC.

The chain joins TRBV14 to TRBJ1-2; D remains ambiguous. From germline, CDR1 is SGHDN and CDR2 FVKESK. V lost 1 base, J lost 7 bases, and 10 bases lay in between. There are 13 residues in the CDR3. The CDR3 sequence: CASSQAYGFGYTF. CDR3 coding DNA: TGTGCCAGCAGCCAAGCCTATGGGTTTGGCTACACCTTC.

CDR3 loop: CASTLTSGGQETQYF. In nucleotides, the CDR3 is TGTGCCAGCACTTTGACTAGCGGGGGCCAAGAGACCCAGTACTTC. The V call is TRBV6-1, the J call TRBJ2-5, with 12 bases fitting TRBD2. Germline V gene data show CDR1 as MNHNS and CDR2 as SASEGT. The CDR3 spans 15 residues. J lost 1 base, V lost 7 bases, and 4 bases had no gene match.

This clone was seen a few times. This rearrangement joins TRBV7-9 to TRBJ1-5; unclear D gene. V dropped 1 base and J dropped 6 bases, with 10 bases sitting between them. The CDR3 loop spans 14 amino acids. Germline V gene lookup returns CDR1 SEHNR and CDR2 FQNEAQ (reference sequence). The CDR3 DNA follows: TGTGCCAGCAGCTTAGAAGGGCTTGGTCAGCCCCAGCATTTT. Protein: CASSLEGLGQPQHF.

The chain carries TRBV7-9 and TRBJ2-3; TRBD1 agrees at 11 bases. V was pared by 0 bases and J by 4 bases, with 3 bases of the junction left unmatched. The CDR3 covers 16 residues. In germline, CDR1 is SEHNR, CDR2 FQNEAQ (reference sequence). The CDR3 coding sequence is TGTGCCAGCAGCTTAGCCGGGACAGGGGGGGCAGATACGCAGTATTTT. Protein: CASSLAGTGGADTQYF.

CDR3 DNA: TGTGCCATCAGTGATTCAAAGCGGGACGGGCAGTTCTTC. Its translation: CAISDSKRDGQFF. The chain carries TRBV10-3 and TRBJ2-1, with TRBD2 matching over 7 bases. There are 13 residues in the CDR3. V was pared by 3 bases and J by 12 bases, with 8 bases of the junction left unmatched. Germline CDR1 reads ENHRY; CDR2 reads SYGVKD.

The CDR3 DNA reads as TGTGCCAGCAGTTTATCACAGAATATGAACACTGAAGCTTTCTTT. Amino acid sequence: CASSLSQNMNTEAFF. V usage is TRBV27 and J usage is TRBJ1-1; D is ambiguous. Deletions cut 0 bases from V and 0 bases from J, with 8 bases between. This CDR3 comprises 15 residues. From germline, CDR1 is MNHEY and CDR2 SMNVEV (reference sequence).

The CDR3 region is CASSVNPSGSNQPQHF. CDR3 nucleotide sequence: TGTGCCAGCAGTGTCAACCCTTCGGGTAGCAATCAGCCCCAGCATTTT. The V and J genes are TRBV27 and TRBJ1-5; no clear D gene. Trimming left V 5 bases short and J 0 bases short, with 14 bases between. Germline CDR1 reads MNHEY; CDR2 reads SMNVEV (reference sequence). The CDR3 sequence is 16 residues long.

The chain is built from TRBV27 and TRBJ2-1; D possibly corresponds to TRBD2 (5 bases). This CDR3 is 17 amino acids long. V lost 4 bases and J 5 bases, leaving 21 bases between the germline ends. From germline, CDR1 is MNHEY and CDR2 SMNVEV (reference sequence). The CDR3 is CASSYIRTGFLNNEQFF. CDR3 sequence (DNA): TGTGCCAGCAGTTACATACGGACGGGATTCTTAAACAATGAGCAGTTCTTC.

For this clone: In the same sample, other DNA sequences code for this CDR3. The chain joins TRBV7-9 to TRBJ2-1; no reliable D call. The germline gives CDR1 SEHNR, CDR2 FQNEAQ (reference sequence). V lost 5 bases and J lost 4, with 6 bases in between. The CDR3 consists of 12 residues. The CDR3 coding sequence is TGTGCCAGCAGCGGACGGTACAATGAGCAGTTCTTC. Translated: CASSGRYNEQFF.